The present TCR beta chain was sequenced within a study of shared clonotypes between healthy human individuals. Study results and limitations: Non-shared clonotypes had lower generation probabilities than those shared by all four donors.

As defined, naive CD8 cells were CD45RO-negative and positively selected for CCR7, with terminally differentiated effector memory CD45RA+ cells excluded. Authors' data handling: ImmunoSEQ output held junction-only sequences without quality scores, so filtering differed. Method: immunoSEQ multiplex PCR; TCRdb's copy keeps in-frame clones and lacks some. V and J calls and clone size are copied from that table; D and trimming were computed from the DNA. The sample records roughly 850,000 clones, around 96% being singletons. In regard to this clone: Its cognate antigen is unknown.

Germline assignment: CDR1 KGHSH and CDR2 LQKENI. The germline V and J ends were trimmed by 2 bases and 0 bases, with 12 bases remaining between them. This CDR3 region has 16 residues. This sequence originates from a man aged 25 to 40 in good health. The genes are TRBV18 and TRBJ2-3; D ambiguous. Material for sequencing was naive CD8+ T cells sorted from blood. The CDR3 sequence: CASSPAVLGSTDTQYF. The CDR3 region has the DNA TGTGCCAGCTCACCAGCGGTCTTGGGGAGCACAGATACGCAGTATTTT.